Given below is one T cell receptor (beta chain) in context. What it binds is not known. From RNA transcripts, TCR beta CDR3 regions were amplified. During a first-round RT-PCR of the TCR CDR3, the HTBI primer set was used. TCRdb passed the multiplex PCR reads through MiXCR, listing each CDR3 protein once. The data contain a few hundred thousand distinct CDR3 sequences, approximately 15% of them seen just once; the ten biggest clones take up around 3.3%. Inclusion characteristics of ophthalmopathy patients comprised a Clinical Activity Score of at least 3, a NOSPECS grade of at least 4, and duration under 3 months. Around 9.9 ml of fresh peripheral blood supplied the PBMCs. The CDR3 is 17 residues long. V was shortened by 1 base and J by 9 bases, with 21 bases between the two germline ends. Germline CDR1 is MGHRA and CDR2 is YSYEKL. This sample was taken from a study of T cells in Graves' hyperthyroidism and ophthalmopathy. Whole-study results and caveats: Most thyroid clonotypes expanded above 0.001 were also detected in blood. Model-based prediction identified ophthalmopathy a median roughly 6.1 months prior to its onset.

This clonotype originated in a middle-aged woman with Graves' ophthalmopathy. The chain couples TRBV4-1 to TRBJ1-4; D remains ambiguous. Material: blood. The CDR3 nucleotides are TGCGCCAGCAGCCAAGGGGGTATCGATCTTCTTGGTAAAAAACTGTTTTTT. This sequence encodes CASSQGGIDLLGKKLFF.